The clone carrying this T cell receptor (beta chain) was detected ten times or more. Antigen: not known. V was pared by 0 bases and J by 0 bases, with 15 bases between. CDR3 length: 19 amino acids. Looked up from germline, CDR1 is MGHRA and CDR2 is YSYEKL. Individual cDNA molecules each received unique molecular identifiers attached to them. TCRdb analysed the 5' RACE reads with MiXCR anew, one entry per CDR3 protein. The table records tens of thousands of distinct CDR3 sequences, under 5% of them present only once. This sample stems from a study of early T cells in non-severe SARS-CoV-2 infection. Study background: Sequenced bulk RNA came from whole blood that was unsorted, and chains were unpaired.

Regarding the study as a whole: VDJdb matching, biased toward anti-spike CD8 responses, missed private and CD4 specificities.

Sequencing used whole blood. The chain joins TRBV4-1 to TRBJ2-6; no clear D. The sequence was collected from an adult who was a healthcare worker with PCR-confirmed SARS-CoV-2 infection or an uninfected control (not recorded which). The CDR3 region is CASSQDGPASYSGANVLTF. The CDR3 nucleotides read TGCGCCAGCAGCCAAGATGGCCCAGCAAGTTACTCTGGGGCCAACGTCCTGACTTTC.